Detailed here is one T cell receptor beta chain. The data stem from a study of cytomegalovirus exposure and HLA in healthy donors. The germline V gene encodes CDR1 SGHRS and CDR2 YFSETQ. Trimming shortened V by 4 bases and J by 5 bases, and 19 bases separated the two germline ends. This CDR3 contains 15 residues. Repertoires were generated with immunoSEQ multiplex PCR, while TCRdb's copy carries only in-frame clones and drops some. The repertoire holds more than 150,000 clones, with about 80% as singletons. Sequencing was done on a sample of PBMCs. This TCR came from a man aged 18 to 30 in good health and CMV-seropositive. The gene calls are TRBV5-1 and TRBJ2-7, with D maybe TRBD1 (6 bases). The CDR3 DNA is TGCGCCAGCAGCATGACAGGACAACGGCCCCACGAGCAGTACTTC. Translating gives CASSMTGQRPHEQYF.